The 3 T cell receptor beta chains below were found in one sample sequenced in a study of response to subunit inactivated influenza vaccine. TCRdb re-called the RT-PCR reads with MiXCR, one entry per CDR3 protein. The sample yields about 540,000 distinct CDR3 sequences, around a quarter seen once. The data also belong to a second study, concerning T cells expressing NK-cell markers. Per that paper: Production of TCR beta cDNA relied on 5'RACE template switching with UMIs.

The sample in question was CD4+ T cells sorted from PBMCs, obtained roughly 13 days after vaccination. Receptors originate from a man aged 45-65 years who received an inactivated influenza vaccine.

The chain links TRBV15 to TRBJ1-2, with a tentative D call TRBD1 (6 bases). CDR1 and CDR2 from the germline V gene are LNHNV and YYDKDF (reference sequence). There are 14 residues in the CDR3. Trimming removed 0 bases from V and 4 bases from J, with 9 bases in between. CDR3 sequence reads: CATSREQGGYGYTF. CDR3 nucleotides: TGTGCCACCAGCAGAGAACAGGGAGGCTATGGCTACACCTTC.

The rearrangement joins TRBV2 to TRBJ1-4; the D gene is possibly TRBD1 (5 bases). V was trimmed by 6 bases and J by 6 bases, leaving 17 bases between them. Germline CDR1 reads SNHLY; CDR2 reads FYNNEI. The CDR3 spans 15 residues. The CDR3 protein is CASRATATRHEKLFF. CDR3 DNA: TGTGCCAGCAGGGCGACAGCCACGAGGCATGAAAAACTGTTTTTT.

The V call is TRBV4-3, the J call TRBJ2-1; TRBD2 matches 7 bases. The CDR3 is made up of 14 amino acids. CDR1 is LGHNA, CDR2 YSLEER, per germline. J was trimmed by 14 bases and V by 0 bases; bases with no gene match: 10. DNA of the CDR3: TGCGCCAGCAGCCAAGATCCAGCGGGGTTCATGAAGTTCTTC. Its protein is CASSQDPAGFMKFF.